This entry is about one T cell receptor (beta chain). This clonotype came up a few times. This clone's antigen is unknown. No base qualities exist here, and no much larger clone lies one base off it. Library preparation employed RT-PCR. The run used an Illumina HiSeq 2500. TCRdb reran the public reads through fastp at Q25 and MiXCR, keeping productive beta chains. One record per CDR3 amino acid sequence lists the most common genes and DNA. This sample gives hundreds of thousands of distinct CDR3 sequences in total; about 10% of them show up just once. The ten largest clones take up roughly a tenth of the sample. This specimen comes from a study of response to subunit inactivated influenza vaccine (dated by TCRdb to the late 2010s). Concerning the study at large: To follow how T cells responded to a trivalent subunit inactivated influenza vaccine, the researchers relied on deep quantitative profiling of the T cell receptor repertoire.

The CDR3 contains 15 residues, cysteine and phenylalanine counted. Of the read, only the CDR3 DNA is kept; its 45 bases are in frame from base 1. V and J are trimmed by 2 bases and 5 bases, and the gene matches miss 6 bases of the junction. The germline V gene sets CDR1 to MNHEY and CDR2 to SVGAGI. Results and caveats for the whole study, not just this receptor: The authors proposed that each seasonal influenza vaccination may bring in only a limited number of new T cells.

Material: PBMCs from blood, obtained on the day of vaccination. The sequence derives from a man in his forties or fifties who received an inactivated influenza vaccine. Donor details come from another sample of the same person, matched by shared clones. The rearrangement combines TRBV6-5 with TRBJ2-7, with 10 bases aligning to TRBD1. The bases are TGTGCCAGCAGTTACACGCGGACAGGGGGACACGAGCAGTACTTC. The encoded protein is CASSYTRTGGHEQYF.